These 21 T cell receptor beta chains share one sample of origin, sequenced in a study of glioma-infiltrating T cells after dendritic cell vaccination (dated by TCRdb to 2016 to 2017). The time point label, read with the paper, signifies: after dendritic cell vaccination, including at tumor progression/relapse. Preparation of the library involved the immunoSEQ multiplex PCR assay. Sourced from immuneACCESS, this table was stored by TCRdb with only in-frame sequences that have V and J called. A share of the clones is absent; for the studies checked, an unresolved V gene accounts for under half, and the remainder has no known explanation. The sample table records 20,000 to 30,000 clones; roughly nine tenths of these occur just once. Of the sample, roughly 2.9% falls within the top ten clones. The material was blood, obtained after dendritic cell vaccination. The origin of the receptors is a human donor with glioblastoma.

The rearrangement uses TRBV19 and TRBJ2-7; D unresolved. Trimming removed 5 bases at V and 4 bases at J, with 6 bases between. Per the germline V gene, CDR1 is LNHDA and CDR2 is SQIVND (reference sequence). CDR3 length: 11 amino acids. CDR3 DNA: TGTGCCAGTAGTTCCCAGTACGAGCAGTACTTC. This encodes CASSSQYEQYF.

The genes are TRBV2 and TRBJ2-3; TRBD2 agrees at 8 bases. The CDR3 length is 15 residues. The V gene's germline CDR1 is SNHLY and CDR2 FYNNEI. The junction had 8 bases not matched to a gene; V was cut back by 4 bases and J by 5 bases. For the CDR3, the DNA is TGTGCCAGCAGTGGGGGACTAGTCCCACTAGATACGCAGTATTTT. Translated, it gives CASSGGLVPLDTQYF.

This chain uses TRBV10-3 with TRBJ1-1; D might be TRBD1 (5 bases). Looked up from germline, CDR1 is ENHRY and CDR2 is SYGVKD. Trimming stripped 6 bases from V and 2 bases from J, with 10 bases between. The CDR3 is 13 residues long. Written as DNA, the CDR3 is TGTGCCATCAGCCTGACAGATAACACTGAAGCTTTCTTT. Translation gives CAISLTDNTEAFF.

The count of this clone is one. The chain carries TRBV14 and TRBJ2-7, with 10 bases lining up with TRBD1. The CDR3 covers 15 residues. CDR1 is SGHDN and CDR2 is FVKESK in the germline V gene. V was pared by 6 bases and J by 3 bases, with 8 bases of the junction left unmatched. The CDR3 spells CASRDTGQGVYEQYF. DNA for the CDR3: TGTGCCAGCAGAGACACCGGACAGGGGGTCTACGAGCAGTACTTC.

This chain joins TRBV2 and TRBJ1-5; D might be TRBD1 (6 bases). The CDR3 sequence is 13 residues long. The germline V and J ends were trimmed by 10 bases and 7 bases, with 17 bases remaining between them. The germline V gene has CDR1 SNHLY and CDR2 FYNNEI. The CDR3 bases are TGTGCCACCGGACAGTTTAAGACCCAGCCCCAGCATTTT. Amino acids: CATGQFKTQPQHF.

This chain joins TRBV19 and TRBJ2-5, with a possible D match to TRBD2 (5 bases). This CDR3 is 19 amino acids long. Germline CDR1 is LNHDA and CDR2 is SQIVND (reference sequence). V was shortened by 3 bases and J by 7 bases, with 30 bases between the two germline ends. CDR3 coding DNA: TGTGCCAGTAGTATTGGTAGTGGTAGCTGGGAGCGAAAAAGAGGGACCCAGTACTTC. This encodes CASSIGSGSWERKRGTQYF.

The chain couples TRBV4-1 to TRBJ1-2, with D tentatively TRBD1 (5 bases). V was shortened by 1 base and J by 3 bases, with 12 bases between the two germline ends. This CDR3 contains 15 residues. The germline V gene encodes CDR1 MGHRA and CDR2 YSYEKL. The CDR3 coding sequence is TGCGCCAGCAGCCAAGTTATCGGGGGTTACTATGGCTACACCTTC. Amino acid sequence: CASSQVIGGYYGYTF.

The CDR3 loop reads CASSYPSGSSYEQYF. The CDR3 bases are TGTGCCAGCAGTTACCCTAGCGGTAGCTCCTACGAGCAGTACTTC. The rearrangement joins TRBV6-5 to TRBJ2-7, with TRBD2 matching 7 bases. Germline CDR1 MNHEY, CDR2 SVGAGI. This CDR3 comprises 15 residues. The V and J ends lost 2 bases and 0 bases, in that order; junction bases with no gene match: 4.

The V and J genes are TRBV5-1 and TRBJ1-1, with D hard to call. CDR1 is SGHRS and CDR2 is YFSETQ in the germline V gene. The V end lost 1 base, the J end lost 0 bases, and 16 bases lay between the germline ends. The CDR3 is 17 amino acids. CDR3 bases: TGCGCCAGCAGCTTGCCGTCAGGCCGGTCAATGAACACTGAAGCTTTCTTT. It is translated as CASSLPSGRSMNTEAFF.

This chain joins TRBV5-8 and TRBJ2-3, with D perhaps TRBD1 (6 bases). Trimming took 4 bases from V and 0 from J, leaving 15 bases between them. The CDR3 totals 16 residues. Germline loops: CDR1 SGHTS, CDR2 YDEGEE. CDR3 protein: CASSPGQKTSTDTQYF. The CDR3 nucleotides are TGTGCCAGCAGCCCTGGACAGAAAACTAGCACAGATACGCAGTATTTT. Drawing the rest from reference TRBV5-8 and TRBJ2-3, the complete variable domain is EAGVTQSPTHLIKTRGQQATLRCSPISGHTSVYWYQQALGLGLQFLLWYDEGEERNRGNFPPRFSGRQFPNYSSELNVNALELEDSALYLCASSPGQKTSTDTQYFGPGTRLTVL.

The chain employs TRBV5-1 and TRBJ1-5; TRBD1 matches at 10 bases. This CDR3 comprises 16 residues. The germline gives CDR1 SGHRS, CDR2 YFSETQ. V lost 1 base and J lost 2; bases outside the gene matches: 3. The CDR3 nucleotides are TGCGCCAGCAGCTTGACCGGGACAGGGGGCAATCAGCCCCAGCATTTT. It is translated as CASSLTGTGGNQPQHF.

The J gene is TRBJ2-2, the V gene TRBV4-1; D uncertain. CDR3 length: 14 amino acids. Trimming cost V 4 bases and J 6 bases, with 12 bases left between them. CDR1 and CDR2 (germline): MGHRA, YSYEKL. CDR3 bases: TGCGCCAGCAGCCCGTGGCAGGCGTCCGGGGAGCTGTTTTTT. Translated: CASSPWQASGELFF.

The chain combines TRBV29-1 with TRBJ2-1, with TRBD1 as a possible D gene (9 bases). The CDR3 length is 14 residues. V shed 6 bases and J shed 6 bases, with 18 bases lying between them. The V gene's germline CDR1 is SQVTM and CDR2 ANQGSEA. The CDR3 DNA sequence: TGCAGCGTGGCGGGAGGACAGGGGCCCAATGAGCAGTTCTTC. Translating it yields CSVAGGQGPNEQFF.

This clone has a single count. The chain combines TRBV5-1 with TRBJ1-2; the match to TRBD1 covers 7 bases. The CDR3 runs 13 residues. The ends lost 4 bases at V and 5 bases at J; junction bases unmatched: 5. Germline V lookup: CDR1 SGHRS, CDR2 YFSETQ. CDR3 in amino acids: CASSTETGYGYTF. CDR3 DNA: TGCGCCAGCAGCACCGAGACAGGGTATGGCTACACCTTC.

The rearrangement links TRBV6-5 to TRBJ2-5; the match to TRBD1 covers 7 bases. With 5 bases clipped from V and 2 bases from J, the junction kept 8 bases outside the gene matches. CDR3 length equals 15 residues. The germline V gene has CDR1 MNHEY and CDR2 SVGAGI. The CDR3 bases are TGTGCCAGCAGTCACCAGACAGGGAGACAAGAGACCCAGTACTTC. Translating gives CASSHQTGRQETQYF.

The rearrangement links TRBV5-6 to TRBJ1-2; 8 nucleotides align to TRBD1. Looked up from germline, CDR1 is SGHDT and CDR2 is YYEEEE. The CDR3 is 15 residues long. The junction had 5 bases not matched to a gene; V was cut back by 4 bases and J by 0 bases. The CDR3, as DNA: TGTGCCAGCAGCCCAGGACAGGGAGCTAACTATGGCTACACCTTC. This encodes CASSPGQGANYGYTF.

DNA for the CDR3: TGTGCCAGCACCCCGACAGGGGTGGAAAACATTCAGTACTTC. It codes for CASTPTGVENIQYF. V gene TRBV5-4 combines with J gene TRBJ2-4, with 8 bases lining up with TRBD1. CDR3 length: 14 residues. Germline V gene data show CDR1 as SGHNT and CDR2 as YYREEE (reference sequence). The V and J ends lost 6 bases and 5 bases, in that order; junction bases with no gene match: 7. Using reference TRBV5-4 and TRBJ2-4 for the parts outside the CDR3, the full variable domain is ETGVTQSPTHLIKTRGQQVTLRCSSQSGHNTVSWYQQALGQGPQFIFQYYREEENGRGNFPPRFSGLQFPNYSSELNVNALELDDSALYLCASTPTGVENIQYFGAGTRLSVL.

The rearrangement links TRBV6-5 to TRBJ1-1; possibly TRBD1 for D (5 bases). From germline, CDR1 is MNHEY and CDR2 SVGAGI. Trimming left V 5 bases short and J 3 bases short, with 13 bases between. The CDR3 sequence is 14 residues long. The CDR3 is CASSRTFGDTEAFF. The CDR3 nucleotides read TGTGCCAGCAGTCGGACATTTGGGGACACTGAAGCTTTCTTT.

This clone occurred once. J is TRBJ2-1 and V is TRBV4-2, with 10 bases that match TRBD2. The germline gives CDR1 LGHNA, CDR2 YNFKEQ. This CDR3 is 17 amino acids long. The V gene end was trimmed by 6 bases and the J gene end by 9 bases; junction bases not matched to a gene: 17. The CDR3 is CASSTSQGAGGPGEQFF. DNA for the CDR3: TGTGCCAGCAGTACCTCCCAGGGAGCGGGGGGGCCGGGTGAGCAGTTCTTC.

The rearrangement joins TRBV5-1 to TRBJ1-1, with unresolved D. This CDR3 contains 14 residues. Germline CDR1 is SGHRS and CDR2 is YFSETQ. Trimming stripped 1 base from V and 2 bases from J, with 9 bases between. DNA of the CDR3: TGCGCCAGCAGCTTGTCCCTGGCTAACACTGAAGCTTTCTTT. Translating it yields CASSLSLANTEAFF.

The CDR3 spells CASTPLNNSPLHF. The CDR3 nucleotides are TGCGCCAGCACCCCTCTCAACAACTCACCCCTCCACTTT. The chain recombines TRBV10-2 with TRBJ1-6; D gene uncertain. V lost 7 bases, J lost 10 bases, and 14 bases lay in between. The germline V gene encodes CDR1 WSHSY and CDR2 SAAADI. CDR3 size: 13 residues.